This is a list of T cell receptor beta chains from one sample in a study of blood T cell repertoires in COVID-19. The method was immunoSEQ multiplex PCR; TCRdb's version includes in-frame clones alone and lacks a portion of them. The sample lists tens of thousands of clones, 75% to 95% occurring once. Sequencing was performed on peripheral blood. The receptors originated from a woman aged 50 to 65 in a cohort sampled during active COVID-19. CDR3s include the opening cysteine and the closing phenylalanine or tryptophan. The D gene is left open where the match is weak. Size tells how often a clone was seen (once, few, many) or the class of an expanded clone, and some rows leave it out.

TRBJ2-7 TRBD1 TRBV5-1 - 15 CASSLEPGQSYEQYF TGCGCCAGCAGCTTGGAACCGGGACAGTCCTACGAGCAGTACTTC
TRBJ1-2 - TRBV7-9 - 14 CASTQGGVNYGYTF TGTGCCAGCACCCAAGGCGGGGTTAACTATGGCTACACCTTC
TRBJ2-5 - TRBV5-1 once 20 CASSSLPGGSAPGEKETQYF TGCGCCAGCAGCTCTCTTCCGGGGGGCTCGGCCCCTGGGGAAAAAGAGACCCAGTACTTC
TRBJ2-2 TRBD2 TRBV5-1 - 16 CASSRGGRPNTGELFF TGCGCCAGCAGTAGGGGCGGGAGGCCGAACACCGGGGAGCTGTTTTTT
TRBJ1-6 - TRBV5-1 - 19 CASSLVRGAGVRGGSPLHF TGCGCCAGCAGCTTGGTTCGGGGAGCCGGCGTGAGGGGAGGTTCACCCCTCCACTTT
TRBJ2-2 - TRBV27 - 15 CASKLAGLNTGELFF TGTGCCAGCAAACTTGCGGGACTTAACACCGGGGAGCTGTTTTTT
TRBJ2-7 TRBD1 TRBV5-4 - 12 CASSLNRGPQYF TGTGCCAGCAGCTTGAACAGGGGGCCGCAGTACTTC
TRBJ2-5 - TRBV11-2 - 14 CASSLELYQETQYF TGTGCCAGCAGCTTAGAACTGTACCAAGAGACCCAGTACTTC
TRBJ2-7 - TRBV15 - 15 CATSRDPGVIYEQYF TGTGCCACCAGCAGAGATCCAGGGGTGATCTACGAGCAGTACTTC
TRBJ2-7 TRBD1 TRBV11-3 - 13 CASSLRQGYEQYF TGTGCCAGCAGCTTACGACAGGGTTACGAGCAGTACTTC
TRBJ1-2 - TRBV5-1 - 18 CASSPVGARPRSNYGYTF TGCGCCAGCAGCCCGGTGGGAGCGCGACCTCGCTCTAACTATGGCTACACCTTC
TRBJ2-5 - TRBV18 - 15 CASSPMGHTGETQYF TGTGCCAGCTCACCCATGGGACACACGGGGGAGACCCAGTACTTC
TRBJ1-1 - TRBV11-2 once 13 CASTSWGDAEAFF TGTGCCAGCACCAGTTGGGGGGACGCTGAAGCTTTCTTT
TRBJ2-2 - TRBV24-1 - 14 CATSALSNTGELFF TGTGCCACCAGTGCACTCTCTAACACCGGGGAGCTGTTTTTT
TRBJ1-4 TRBD1 TRBV2 once 14 CASRTGTVGEKLFF TGTGCCAGCAGGACCGGGACAGTTGGAGAAAAACTGTTTTTT
TRBJ2-6 - TRBV13 - 16 CASSLEGVTGANVLTF TGTGCCAGCAGCTTAGAAGGGGTAACTGGGGCCAACGTCCTGACTTTC
TRBJ2-5 TRBD1 TRBV25-1 - 15 CASSYSGTGQETQYF TGTGCCAGCAGCTACTCAGGGACAGGTCAAGAGACCCAGTACTTC
TRBJ1-4 TRBD1 TRBV7-3 - 15 CASSLSGQVNEKLFF TGTGCCAGCAGCTTAAGTGGACAGGTCAATGAAAAACTGTTTTTT
TRBJ2-7 TRBD1 TRBV18 - 16 CASSPSETGLWWGQYF TGTGCCAGCTCACCATCCGAGACAGGGTTGTGGTGGGGGCAGTACTTC
TRBJ2-1 TRBD1 TRBV6-5 - 15 CASSSGQRLYNEQFF TGTGCCAGCAGCTCGGGACAGCGTTTGTACAATGAGCAGTTCTTC
TRBJ2-7 TRBD1 TRBV18 - 19 CASSPKGPSGTGFQNEQYF TGTGCCAGCTCACCTAAAGGACCATCCGGGACAGGGTTTCAGAACGAGCAGTACTTC
TRBJ2-5 - TRBV3-1/TRBV3-2 - 14 CASSQGTSGETQYF TGTGCCAGCAGCCAAGGAACTAGTGGCGAGACCCAGTACTTC
TRBJ2-3 - TRBV27 - 15 CASSPPPDTGDTQYF TGTGCCAGCAGCCCCCCTCCGGACACGGGAGATACGCAGTATTTT
TRBJ1-2 - TRBV6-5 - 15 CASSYSSGQTYGYTF TGTGCCAGCAGTTACTCTTCAGGACAGACCTATGGCTACACCTTC
TRBJ2-1 TRBD2 TRBV5-4 - 14 CASFSGGARNEQFF TGTGCCAGCTTTAGCGGGGGGGCCCGCAATGAGCAGTTCTTC
TRBJ1-1 - TRBV19 - 17 CASSRGFGTHYNTEAFF TGTGCCAGTAGTAGGGGATTCGGGACACACTACAACACTGAAGCTTTCTTT
TRBJ2-1 TRBD2 TRBV9 - 15 CASSSGLAVDNEQFF TGTGCCAGCAGCTCAGGACTAGCGGTAGACAATGAGCAGTTCTTC
TRBJ1-1 - TRBV6-5 - 14 CASSYSTRSTEAFF TGTGCCAGCAGTTACTCTACGAGAAGCACTGAAGCTTTCTTT
TRBJ1-4 TRBD1 TRBV7-9 - 16 CASSHPPQGVGEKLFF TGTGCCAGCAGCCACCCCCCACAGGGGGTTGGTGAAAAACTGTTTTTT
TRBJ1-1 TRBD1 TRBV6-2/TRBV6-3 - 14 CASSYSVQGTEAFF TGTGCCAGCAGTTACTCGGTACAGGGGACTGAAGCTTTCTTT
TRBJ2-3 TRBD2 TRBV6-5 - 15 CASIIIAGGPNTQYF TGTGCCAGCATCATAATAGCGGGGGGGCCGAATACGCAGTATTTT
TRBJ2-1 - TRBV11-2 - 15 CASILGQGEFHEQFF TGTGCCAGTATCCTCGGGCAGGGTGAATTCCATGAGCAGTTCTTC
TRBJ2-1 TRBD1 TRBV15 - 14 CATSEGQGRNEQFF TGTGCCACCTCAGAGGGACAGGGGAGGAATGAGCAGTTCTTC
TRBJ2-3 - TRBV10-3 once 11 CAVGGKDTQYF TGTGCCGTGGGGGGTAAAGATACGCAGTATTTT
TRBJ1-1 TRBD1 TRBV4-1 - 15 CASSQTRQGGTEAFF TGCGCCAGCAGCCAAACGCGACAGGGCGGGACTGAAGCTTTCTTT
TRBJ2-5 TRBD2 TRBV11-1 few 14 CASSLAGGSETQYF TGTGCCAGCAGCTTAGCGGGGGGGTCAGAGACCCAGTACTTC
TRBJ2-1 TRBD2 TRBV12-5 - 16 CASGLGVAGVRNEQFF TGTGCTAGTGGTTTGGGAGTAGCGGGAGTTCGCAATGAGCAGTTCTTC
TRBJ1-1 TRBD1 TRBV5-6 - 19 CASSLIKLPVRTGNTEAFF TGTGCCAGCAGCTTGATCAAACTCCCGGTTCGGACAGGTAACACTGAAGCTTTCTTT
TRBJ2-3 TRBD2 TRBV5-1 - 15 CASSMGLAGTDTQYF TGCGCCAGCAGCATGGGACTAGCGGGGACAGATACGCAGTATTTT
TRBJ1-1 - TRBV3-1/TRBV3-2 - 15 CASSQEWGYDTEAFF TGTGCCAGCAGCCAAGAATGGGGCTACGACACTGAAGCTTTCTTT
TRBJ2-1 - TRBV5-3 - 14 CARSPAGEGAGQFF TGTGCCAGAAGCCCAGCGGGAGAGGGGGCTGGGCAGTTCTTC
TRBJ2-7 TRBD1 TRBV4-1 few 17 CASSQDHRTGLAYEQYF TGCGCCAGCAGCCAAGATCACCGGACAGGGCTTGCCTACGAGCAGTACTTC
TRBJ1-1 - TRBV27 - 15 CASSLVRRAGGEAFF TGTGCCAGCAGTTTGGTGCGAAGGGCCGGAGGTGAAGCTTTCTTT
TRBJ2-7 - TRBV7-3 few 9 CASSLTNGF TGTGCCAGCAGCTTAACGAACGGGTTC
TRBJ1-6 TRBD1 TRBV9 once 17 CASSENRDRGPSSPLHF TGTGCCAGCAGCGAAAACCGGGACAGGGGGCCAAGTTCACCCCTCCACTTT
TRBJ1-1 - TRBV11-2 - 11 CASSFRGEAFF TGTGCCAGCAGCTTCAGAGGGGAAGCTTTCTTT
TRBJ1-1 - TRBV19 - 14 CASSTPVANTEAFF TGTGCCAGTAGTACCCCTGTAGCGAACACTGAAGCTTTCTTT
TRBJ2-5 TRBD1 TRBV16 - 17 CASSQSGTGVLGRTQYF TGTGCCAGCAGCCAATCCGGGACAGGGGTCCTTGGCCGGACCCAGTACTTC
TRBJ1-6 TRBD1 TRBV5-4 - 17 CASSLGSGGSYNSPLHF TGTGCCAGCAGCTTGGGGTCAGGGGGGTCCTATAATTCACCCCTCCACTTT
TRBJ2-5 - TRBV18 once 15 CASSQSNREGETQYF TGTGCCAGCTCACAATCCAACAGGGAGGGAGAGACCCAGTACTTC
TRBJ2-7 TRBD1 TRBV7-6 - 14 CASSSRDRGNEQYF TGTGCCAGCAGCAGCCGGGACAGGGGGAACGAGCAGTACTTC
TRBJ1-1 - TRBV2 - 15 CASRIPGRRNTEAFF TGTGCCAGCAGAATACCAGGGCGGCGGAACACTGAAGCTTTCTTT
TRBJ2-2 - TRBV3-1/TRBV3-2 - 14 CASSLSGSAGELFF TGTGCCAGCAGCTTGTCAGGGTCAGCCGGGGAGCTGTTTTTT
TRBJ1-4 - TRBV7-2 - 11 CASSRNEKLFF TGTGCCAGCAGCCGGAATGAAAAACTGTTTTTT
TRBJ2-1 - TRBV7-8 - 21 CASSLTRQAPSLVRSYNEQFF TGTGCCAGCAGCTTAACCCGCCAGGCCCCGTCGTTGGTTCGCTCCTACAATGAGCAGTTCTTC
TRBJ2-1 - TRBV28 - 11 CASSWGHEQFF TGTGCCAGCAGTTGGGGCCATGAGCAGTTCTTC
TRBJ2-7 - TRBV19 once 15 CASSIEGGPPYEQYF TGTGCCAGTAGTATAGAAGGAGGGCCCCCCTACGAGCAGTACTTC